Listed below are T cell receptor beta chains from one sample, sequenced in a study of blood T cell repertoires in COVID-19. The data were produced by immunoSEQ multiplex PCR, yet TCRdb's version contains in-frame clones alone and is incomplete. The sample holds about 210,000 clones, approximately 80% seen once. What was sequenced was PBMCs or T cells enriched from blood (not recorded which). All receptors come from a woman aged 45-60 years with acute COVID-19. Both conserved end residues are part of each CDR3.

V gene: TRBV10-3; J gene: TRBJ2-5; CDR3 protein: CAISGTVEETQYF
V gene: TRBV28; J gene: TRBJ2-1; CDR3 protein: CASSLRYEQFF
V gene: TRBV11-1; J gene: TRBJ2-5; CDR3 protein: CASSPPYGRNAQYF
V gene: TRBV7-9; J gene: TRBJ2-7; CDR3 protein: CASSLPTGQAYEQYF
V gene: TRBV6-5; J gene: TRBJ2-4; CDR3 protein: CASRQGAVAKNIQYF
V gene: TRBV7-2; J gene: TRBJ1-3; CDR3 protein: CASSPTGSVGTIYF
V gene: TRBV7-6; J gene: TRBJ2-3; CDR3 protein: CASSAVGKSTDTQYF
V gene: TRBV7-9; J gene: TRBJ1-1; CDR3 protein: CASSPGVTEAFF
V gene: TRBV6-4; J gene: TRBJ2-3; CDR3 protein: CATTQGTSVTDTQYF
V gene: TRBV4-2; J gene: TRBJ1-5; CDR3 protein: CASSQDLYGSLQPQHF
V gene: TRBV28; J gene: TRBJ1-2; CDR3 protein: CASNTAGLEYGYTF
V gene: TRBV2; J gene: TRBJ2-1; CDR3 protein: CASSVTGGIDEQFF
V gene: TRBV18; J gene: TRBJ1-1; CDR3 protein: CASSPLRANTEAFFGQGSAFF
V gene: TRBV14; J gene: TRBJ1-6; CDR3 protein: CASSRGGTSYNSPLHF
V gene: TRBV10-3; J gene: TRBJ2-7; CDR3 protein: CAIAASGRYEQYF
V gene: TRBV5-1; J gene: TRBJ1-5; CDR3 protein: CASSLEGQGAPQHF
V gene: TRBV5-1; J gene: TRBJ1-2; CDR3 protein: CASSQSTNYGYTF
V gene: TRBV9; J gene: TRBJ1-3; CDR3 protein: CASSPREGQPSAAGNTIYF
V gene: TRBV10-3; J gene: TRBJ1-5; CDR3 protein: CAIRQGDGNQPQHF
V gene: TRBV28; J gene: TRBJ2-7; CDR3 protein: CASSLLAGVYEQYF
V gene: TRBV5-6; J gene: TRBJ1-5; CDR3 protein: CASSLWAGANQPQHF
V gene: TRBV29-1; J gene: TRBJ2-3; CDR3 protein: CSVAGSGGMADTQYF
V gene: TRBV27; J gene: TRBJ2-1; CDR3 protein: CASSPRQVRNNEQFF
V gene: TRBV6-5; J gene: TRBJ1-2; CDR3 protein: CATQRRGGDYGYTF
V gene: TRBV28; J gene: TRBJ2-3; CDR3 protein: CASSLGYGSVTDTQYF
V gene: TRBV11-2; J gene: TRBJ2-1; CDR3 protein: CASSATGEQFF
V gene: TRBV29-1; J gene: TRBJ1-2; CDR3 protein: CSAHSPNYGYTF
V gene: TRBV7-2; J gene: TRBJ2-7; CDR3 protein: CASSLARGQGYYEQYF
V gene: TRBV4-3; J gene: TRBJ1-1; CDR3 protein: CASSQDPGQGANTEAFF
V gene: TRBV24-1; J gene: TRBJ1-5; CDR3 protein: CATSDSDSGHNQPQHF
V gene: TRBV12-3/TRBV12-4; J gene: TRBJ2-7; CDR3 protein: CASSLTIGEQYF
V gene: TRBV28; J gene: TRBJ2-7; CDR3 protein: CASSQPQRQGYF
V gene: TRBV7-2; J gene: TRBJ2-5; CDR3 protein: CASSLRGTSGRISETQYF
V gene: TRBV11-2; J gene: TRBJ1-2; CDR3 protein: CASSLGDRGYGYTF
V gene: TRBV9; J gene: TRBJ1-5; CDR3 protein: CASSFMGGNQPQHF
V gene: TRBV5-6; J gene: TRBJ2-7; CDR3 protein: CASRLGLAGFPSYEQYF
V gene: TRBV29-1; J gene: TRBJ2-3; CDR3 protein: CSVEGSRRIAGGPGTDTQYF
V gene: TRBV7-2; J gene: TRBJ2-7; CDR3 protein: CASSLDGGSSYEQYF
V gene: TRBV11-2; J gene: TRBJ2-7; CDR3 protein: CASSYPGTGNYEQYF
V gene: TRBV5-4; J gene: TRBJ2-5; CDR3 protein: CASSRSGQGQETQYF
V gene: TRBV7-6; J gene: TRBJ1-3; CDR3 protein: CASSLAPGTGNTIYF
V gene: TRBV4-1; J gene: TRBJ2-7; CDR3 protein: CASSQKPGQGSYEQYF
V gene: TRBV7-2; J gene: TRBJ2-7; CDR3 protein: CASSRDRITSYEQYF
V gene: TRBV19; J gene: TRBJ1-1; CDR3 protein: CASSRDSLNTEAFF
V gene: TRBV6-1; J gene: TRBJ2-2; CDR3 protein: CASSETQGAGELFF
V gene: TRBV15; J gene: TRBJ2-3; CDR3 protein: CATQFAGGVSDTQYF
V gene: TRBV30; J gene: TRBJ2-3; CDR3 protein: CAIRQGLAGSDTQYF
V gene: TRBV12-5; J gene: TRBJ1-1; CDR3 protein: CASGLTGNTEAFF
V gene: TRBV28; J gene: TRBJ1-1; CDR3 protein: CASSAYGQGNTEAFF
V gene: TRBV6-4; J gene: TRBJ2-3; CDR3 protein: CASSLSGGYTDTQYF
V gene: TRBV9; J gene: TRBJ1-5; CDR3 protein: CASSVDVGGDQPQHF
V gene: TRBV5-4; J gene: TRBJ2-3; CDR3 protein: CASSLRTGTNTDTQYF
V gene: TRBV4-1; J gene: TRBJ2-3; CDR3 protein: CASSPGVGGGTDTQYF
V gene: TRBV29-1; J gene: TRBJ2-3; CDR3 protein: CSVVAGTDTQYF
V gene: TRBV6-6; J gene: TRBJ1-1; CDR3 protein: CASNQRGLMNTEAFF
V gene: TRBV7-3; J gene: TRBJ2-3; CDR3 protein: CASSPKAGGFADTQYF
V gene: TRBV9; J gene: TRBJ1-1; CDR3 protein: CASSATLSTERILNTEAFF